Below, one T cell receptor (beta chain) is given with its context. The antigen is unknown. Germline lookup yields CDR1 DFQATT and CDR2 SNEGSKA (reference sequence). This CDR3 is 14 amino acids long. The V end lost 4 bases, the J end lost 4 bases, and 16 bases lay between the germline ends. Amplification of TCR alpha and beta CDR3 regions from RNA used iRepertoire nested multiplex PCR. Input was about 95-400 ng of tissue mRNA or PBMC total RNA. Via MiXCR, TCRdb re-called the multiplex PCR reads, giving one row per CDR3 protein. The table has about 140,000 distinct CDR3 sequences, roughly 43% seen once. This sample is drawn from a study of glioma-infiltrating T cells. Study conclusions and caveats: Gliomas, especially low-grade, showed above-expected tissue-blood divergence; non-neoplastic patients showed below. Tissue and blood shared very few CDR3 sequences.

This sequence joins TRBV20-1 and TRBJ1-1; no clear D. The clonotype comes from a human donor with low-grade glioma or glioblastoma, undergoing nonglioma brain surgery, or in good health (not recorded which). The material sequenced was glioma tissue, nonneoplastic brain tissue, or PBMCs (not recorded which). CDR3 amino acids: CSANRHLRSTEAFF. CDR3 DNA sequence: TGCAGTGCTAACCGACACCTTCGATCCACTGAAGCTTTCTTT.